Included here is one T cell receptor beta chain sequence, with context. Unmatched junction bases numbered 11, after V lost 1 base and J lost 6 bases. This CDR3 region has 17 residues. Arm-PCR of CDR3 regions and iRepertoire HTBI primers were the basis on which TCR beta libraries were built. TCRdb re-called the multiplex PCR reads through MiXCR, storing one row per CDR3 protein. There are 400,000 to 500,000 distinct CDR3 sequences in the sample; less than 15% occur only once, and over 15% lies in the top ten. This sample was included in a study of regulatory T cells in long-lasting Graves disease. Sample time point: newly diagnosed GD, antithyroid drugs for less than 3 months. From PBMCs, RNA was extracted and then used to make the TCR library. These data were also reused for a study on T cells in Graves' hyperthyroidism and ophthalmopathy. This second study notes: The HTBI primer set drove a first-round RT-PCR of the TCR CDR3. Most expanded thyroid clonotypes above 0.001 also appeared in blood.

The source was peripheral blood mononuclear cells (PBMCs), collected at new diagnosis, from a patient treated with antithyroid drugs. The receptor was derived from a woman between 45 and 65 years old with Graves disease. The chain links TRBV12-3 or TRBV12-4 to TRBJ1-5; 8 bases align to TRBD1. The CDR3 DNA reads TGTGCCAGCAGTTTAGGGGACAGGACGACCAGGGGTCAGCCCCAGCATTTT. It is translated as CASSLGDRTTRGQPQHF.